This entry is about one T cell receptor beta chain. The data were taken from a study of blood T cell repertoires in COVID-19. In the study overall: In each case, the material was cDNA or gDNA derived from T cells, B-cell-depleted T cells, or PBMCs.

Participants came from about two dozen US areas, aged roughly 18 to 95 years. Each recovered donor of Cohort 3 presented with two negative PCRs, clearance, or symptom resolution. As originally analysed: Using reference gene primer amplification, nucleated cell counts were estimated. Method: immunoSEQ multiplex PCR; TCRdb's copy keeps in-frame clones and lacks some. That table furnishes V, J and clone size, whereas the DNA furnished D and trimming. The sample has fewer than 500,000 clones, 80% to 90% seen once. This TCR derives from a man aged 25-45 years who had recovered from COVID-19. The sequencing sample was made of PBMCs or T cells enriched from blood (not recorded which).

CDR3 in amino acids: CASSLTRQYF. The CDR3 DNA follows: TGTGCCAGCAGTTTGACTCGGCAGTACTTC. V gene TRBV12-3 or TRBV12-4 combines with J gene TRBJ2-7; D ambiguous. Trimming removed 3 bases from V and 9 bases from J, with 6 bases in between. The CDR3 is 10 amino acids.